A selection of T cell receptor beta chains follows, all from one sample in a study of blood T cell repertoires in COVID-19. Data came from immunoSEQ multiplex PCR; TCRdb stores just in-frame clones and leaves some out. The repertoire holds 250,000 to 350,000 clones, roughly 90% seen once, with 0.94% in the top ten. The sample comprised peripheral blood. The receptors shown here come from a woman aged 40 to 55 who had recovered from COVID-19. Each CDR3 is given with its conserved first and last residue. A D gene is named only where the DNA matches it firmly. A clone size is listed for some rows: how often the clone was seen (once, few, many), or a class if it is expanded.

CDR3nt,CDR3aa,v_gene,j_gene,d_gene,abundance
TGTGCCAGCAGCCCCGGGACAGGGCCTGGCTACACCTTC,CASSPGTGPGYTF,TRBV3-1/TRBV3-2,TRBJ1-2,TRBD1,.
TGTGCCAGCAGCTACGCCGGGACTAGCGGGGGAGAGACCCAGTACTTC,CASSYAGTSGGETQYF,TRBV5-8,TRBJ2-5,TRBD2,.
TGTGCCAGCAGTCCGACCACCGGGACTCCCCTTACCTTC,CASSPTTGTPLTF,TRBV6-6,TRBJ1-2,.,.
TGTGCCAGCACCCAGGGCCCCAATCAGCCCCAGCATTTT,CASTQGPNQPQHF,TRBV2,TRBJ1-5,.,few
TGTGCCAGCAGGCGGGACAGGGGAGCCTACAATGAGCAGTTCTTC,CASRRDRGAYNEQFF,TRBV2,TRBJ2-1,TRBD1,.
TGCGCCAGCAGCCAGGGGGCGAACACCGGGGAGCTGTTTTTT,CASSQGANTGELFF,TRBV5-1,TRBJ2-2,TRBD1,once
TGTGCCAGCTCACCCCAAGATGGGCAGGGGTCACGGGGCTACACCTTC,CASSPQDGQGSRGYTF,TRBV18,TRBJ1-2,.,.
TGTGCCATCAGTGAGTCGACTCCCAATCAGCCCCAGCATTTT,CAISESTPNQPQHF,TRBV10-3,TRBJ1-5,.,.
TGTGCCAGCTGTACAGGGGTGCACGAGCAGTACTTC,CASCTGVHEQYF,TRBV28,TRBJ2-7,TRBD1,.
TGCAGCGTTGAAGATCAGGCAGGGGGGTCCGCCTACGAGCAGTACTTC,CSVEDQAGGSAYEQYF,TRBV29-1,TRBJ2-7,.,.
TGTGCCAGCAGCAGGGGGAGTCGGGGTGGCAATGAGCAGTTCTTC,CASSRGSRGGNEQFF,TRBV13,TRBJ2-1,.,.
TGTGCCAGCAGCGTTACAGGGGGCGAGTACACCATATATTTT,CASSVTGGEYTIYF,TRBV13,TRBJ1-3,TRBD1,.
TGTGCCAGCAGTCCCGGGACTCTAGGCACAGATACGCAGTATTTT,CASSPGTLGTDTQYF,TRBV28,TRBJ2-3,.,.
TGTGCCAGCAGCCAAGATCGATCTGGAGGCCCTAGCGGAATCTCTGGGGCCAACGTCCTGACTTTC,CASSQDRSGGPSGISGANVLTF,TRBV3-1/TRBV3-2,TRBJ2-6,TRBD2,.
TGTGCCAGCTCACCACTTTCGGCATTGGGTCAGGGAGGCACCGGGGAGCTGTTTTTT,CASSPLSALGQGGTGELFF,TRBV18,TRBJ2-2,.,.
TGTGCCTGGAGTATCCGGGGGACCACGAGGAAGACCCAGTACTTC,CAWSIRGTTRKTQYF,TRBV30,TRBJ2-5,.,.
TGCGCCAGCAGCCAAGATGGGCGGGAGAGGCTACAAGAGACCCAGTACTTC,CASSQDGRERLQETQYF,TRBV4-1,TRBJ2-5,TRBD2,.
TGTGCCAGCAGTGAAGCTTTAGCGTACACAGATACGCAGTATTTT,CASSEALAYTDTQYF,TRBV2,TRBJ2-3,.,once